The present TCR beta chain was sequenced within a study of Graves' ophthalmopathy and Graves' hyperthyroidism. Whole-study results and caveats: Thyroid clonotypes that were expanded above 0.001 frequency mostly also appeared in blood. Sensitivity of around 64% and specificity of 72% to 80% were achieved by the model that predicted ophthalmopathy progression.

The CDR3 sequence is 14 residues long. Germline assignment: CDR1 GTSNPN and CDR2 SVGIG (reference sequence). V lost 0 bases and J 1 base, leaving 7 bases between the germline ends. RNA served as the template for amplifying TCR beta CDR3 regions. First-round RT-PCR employed HTBI primers, with a second-round multiplex PCR after it. TCRdb reprocessed the multiplex PCR reads via MiXCR and lists one record per CDR3 protein. The table includes under 350,000 distinct CDR3 sequences, roughly 17% detected once. This clonotype was recorded at least ten times. Its antigen remains unidentified. The diagnosis combined clinical symptoms, thyroxine, TRAb, thyroid ultrasound and orbital computed tomography scans. The PBMCs originated from around 11 ml of fresh peripheral blood.

The source material was peripheral blood. The genes are TRBV30 and TRBJ1-3; D not certain. The source is an adult man with Graves' ophthalmopathy. As DNA, the CDR3 is TGTGCCTGGAGTGTATTCGGGTCTGGAAACACCATATATTTT. Translation gives CAWSVFGSGNTIYF.